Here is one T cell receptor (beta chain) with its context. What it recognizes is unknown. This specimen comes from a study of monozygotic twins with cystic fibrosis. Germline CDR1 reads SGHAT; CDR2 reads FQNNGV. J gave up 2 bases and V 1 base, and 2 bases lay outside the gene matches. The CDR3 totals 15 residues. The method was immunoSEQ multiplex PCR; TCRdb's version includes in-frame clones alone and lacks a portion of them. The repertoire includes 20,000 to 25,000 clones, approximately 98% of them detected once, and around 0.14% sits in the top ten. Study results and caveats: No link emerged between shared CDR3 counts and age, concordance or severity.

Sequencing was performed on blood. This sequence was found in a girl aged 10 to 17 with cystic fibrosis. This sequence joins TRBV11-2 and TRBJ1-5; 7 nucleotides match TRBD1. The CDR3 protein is CASSLGTGGNQPQHF. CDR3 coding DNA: TGTGCCAGCAGCTTAGGGACAGGAGGCAATCAGCCCCAGCATTTT.